This note documents a single T cell receptor beta chain sequence. As yet, its antigen is unknown. The data are from a study of OX40 agonist ivuxolimab in advanced cancers. Overall study: Patients received ivuxolimab, an intravenous treatment, every 2 weeks at 0.01 to 10 mg/kg.

Points from the study as a whole: The mean number of expanded clones was higher in CD8+ T cells than in CD4+. Partial responders at 0.1-3.0 mg/kg had among the lowest clonal expansion.

Assay used: immunoSEQ multiplex PCR; TCRdb lists only in-frame clones, some missing. The sample has around 15,000 clones; approximately 92% are singletons. This CDR3 comprises 15 residues. V lost 10 bases and J lost 4, with 20 bases in between. CDR1 SNHLY and CDR2 FYNNEI come from the germline V gene. This sample comprised CD4+ or CD8+ T cells sorted from blood, obtained in a trial of the OX40 agonist ivuxolimab. The chain links TRBV2 to TRBJ2-1; D possibly matches TRBD1 or TRBD2 (7 bases each). This TCR was recovered from an adult with an advanced solid tumor such as melanoma, head and neck, liver or kidney cancer. CDR3 sequence reads: CAIVDRAGEYNEQFF. Written as DNA, the CDR3 is TGTGCCATCGTCGACAGGGCGGGAGAGTACAATGAGCAGTTCTTC.